This section outlines one TCR beta chain sequence together with its context. This record comes from a study of shared clonotypes between healthy human individuals. Some clones are missing from TCRdb's copy, which holds only in-frame ones; the method was immunoSEQ multiplex PCR. The sample has about 2 million clones, approximately 94% seen once. The naive CD8 subset, CD45RO-negative cells positively selected for CCR7, excluded terminally differentiated effector memory CD45RA+ cells. Germline V gene lookup returns CDR1 MNHNY and CDR2 SVGAGI (reference sequence). Trimming at V came to 3 bases and at J to 5 bases, leaving 6 bases not matched to a gene. The CDR3 is 15 amino acids.

The sequence came from a man younger than 30 in good health. The material sequenced was naive CD8+ T cells sorted from blood. This chain joins TRBV6-6 and TRBJ2-7, with TRBD1 identical over 11 bases. CDR3 region: CASSYFGQGANEQYF. In DNA, the CDR3 is TGTGCCAGCAGTTATTTTGGACAGGGGGCCAACGAGCAGTACTTC.